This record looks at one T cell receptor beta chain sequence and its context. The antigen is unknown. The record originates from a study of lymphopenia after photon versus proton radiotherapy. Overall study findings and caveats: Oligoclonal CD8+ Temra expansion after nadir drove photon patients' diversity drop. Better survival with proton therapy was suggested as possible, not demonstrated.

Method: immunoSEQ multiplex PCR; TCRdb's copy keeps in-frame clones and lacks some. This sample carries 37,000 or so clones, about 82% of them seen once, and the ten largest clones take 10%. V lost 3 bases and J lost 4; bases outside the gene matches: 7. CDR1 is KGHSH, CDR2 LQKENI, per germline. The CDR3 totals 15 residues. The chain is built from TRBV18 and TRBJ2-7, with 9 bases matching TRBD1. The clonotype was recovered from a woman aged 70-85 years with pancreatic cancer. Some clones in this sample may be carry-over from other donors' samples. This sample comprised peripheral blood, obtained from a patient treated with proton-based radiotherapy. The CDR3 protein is CASSPTGGTRYEQYF. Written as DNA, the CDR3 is TGTGCCAGCTCACCGACAGGGGGGACCCGTTACGAGCAGTACTTC.